This T cell receptor (beta chain) is drawn from a study of CD8+ T cells in alopecia areata. About this clone itself: Its target is unknown. At one end the junction does not follow the germline gene, possibly because of a read error.

PBMCs provided sorted CD4+ and CD8+ T cells. There are 15 residues in the CDR3. Looked up from germline, CDR1 is SSHAT and CDR2 is FNYEAQ (reference sequence). Sequencing relied on a cDNA template that was reverse transcribed from extracted RNA. Only in-frame clones appear in the TCRdb table, and some are missing; sequencing was by immunoSEQ multiplex PCR. The sample holds 110,000 or so clones, under 60% seen once. Overall study findings and caveats: For lesional scalp, especially alopecia totalis/universalis, clonality was higher than in normal scalp.

This sequence joins TRBV7-7 and TRBJ2-5; 7 nucleotides line up with TRBD1. This clonotype was sampled from a human donor with alopecia areata. Sequenced material: NKG2D-low CD8+ T cells sorted from blood. CDR3: CASSFIRDSQETQYF. The CDR3 bases are TGTGCTAGCAGCTTTATCCGGGACAGCCAAGAGACCCAGTACTTC.